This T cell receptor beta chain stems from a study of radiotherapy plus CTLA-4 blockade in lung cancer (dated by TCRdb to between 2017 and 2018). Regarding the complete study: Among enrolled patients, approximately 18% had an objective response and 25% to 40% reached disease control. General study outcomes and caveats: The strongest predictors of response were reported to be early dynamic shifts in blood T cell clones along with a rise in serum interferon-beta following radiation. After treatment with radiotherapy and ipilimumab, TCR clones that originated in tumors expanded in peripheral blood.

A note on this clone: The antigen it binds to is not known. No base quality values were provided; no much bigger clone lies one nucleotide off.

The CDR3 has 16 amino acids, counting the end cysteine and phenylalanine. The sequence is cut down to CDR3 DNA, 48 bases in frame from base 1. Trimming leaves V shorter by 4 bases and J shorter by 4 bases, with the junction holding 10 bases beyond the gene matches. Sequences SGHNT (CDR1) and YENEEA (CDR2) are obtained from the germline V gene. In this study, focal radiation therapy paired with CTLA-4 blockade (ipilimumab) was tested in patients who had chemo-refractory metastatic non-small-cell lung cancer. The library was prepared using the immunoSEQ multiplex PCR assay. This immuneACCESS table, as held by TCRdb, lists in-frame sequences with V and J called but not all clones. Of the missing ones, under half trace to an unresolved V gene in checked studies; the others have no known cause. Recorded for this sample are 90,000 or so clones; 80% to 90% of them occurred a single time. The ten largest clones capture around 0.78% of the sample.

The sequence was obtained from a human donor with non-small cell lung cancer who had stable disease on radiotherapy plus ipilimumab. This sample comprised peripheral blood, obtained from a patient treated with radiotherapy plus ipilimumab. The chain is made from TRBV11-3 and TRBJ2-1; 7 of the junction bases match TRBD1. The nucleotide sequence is TGTGCCAGCAGCTCCTCTGCCGGGACAGTTTACAATGAGCAGTTCTTC. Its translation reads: CASSSSAGTVYNEQFF.